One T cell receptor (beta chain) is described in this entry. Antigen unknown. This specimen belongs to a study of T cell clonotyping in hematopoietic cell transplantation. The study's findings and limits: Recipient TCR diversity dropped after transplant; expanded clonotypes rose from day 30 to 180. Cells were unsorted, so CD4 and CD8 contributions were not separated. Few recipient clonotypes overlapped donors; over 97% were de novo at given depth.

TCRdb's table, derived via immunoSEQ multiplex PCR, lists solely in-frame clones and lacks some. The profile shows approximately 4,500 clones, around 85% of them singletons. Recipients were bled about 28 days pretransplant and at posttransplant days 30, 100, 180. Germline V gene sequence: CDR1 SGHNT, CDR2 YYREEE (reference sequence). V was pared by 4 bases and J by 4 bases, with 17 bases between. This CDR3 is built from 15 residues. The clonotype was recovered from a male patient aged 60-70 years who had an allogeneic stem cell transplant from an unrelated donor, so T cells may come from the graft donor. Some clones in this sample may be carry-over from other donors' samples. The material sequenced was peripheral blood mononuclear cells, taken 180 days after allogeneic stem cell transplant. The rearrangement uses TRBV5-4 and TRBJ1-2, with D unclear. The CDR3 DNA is TGTGCCAGCAGCGAAAGGGCGACGGGCCTCTATGGCTACACCTTC. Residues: CASSERATGLYGYTF. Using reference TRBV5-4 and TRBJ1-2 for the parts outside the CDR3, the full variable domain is ETGVTQSPTHLIKTRGQQVTLRCSSQSGHNTVSWYQQALGQGPQFIFQYYREEENGRGNFPPRFSGLQFPNYSSELNVNALELDDSALYLCASSERATGLYGYTFGSGTRLTVV.